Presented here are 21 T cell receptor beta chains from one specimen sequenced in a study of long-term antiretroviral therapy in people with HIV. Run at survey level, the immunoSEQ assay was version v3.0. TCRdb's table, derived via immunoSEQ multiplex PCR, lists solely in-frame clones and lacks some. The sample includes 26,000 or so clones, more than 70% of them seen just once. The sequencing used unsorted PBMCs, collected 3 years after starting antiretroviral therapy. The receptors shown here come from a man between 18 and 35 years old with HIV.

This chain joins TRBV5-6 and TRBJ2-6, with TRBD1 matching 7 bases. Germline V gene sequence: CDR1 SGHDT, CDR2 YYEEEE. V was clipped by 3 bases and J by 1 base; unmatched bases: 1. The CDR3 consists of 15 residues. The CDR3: CASSSQGSGANVLTF. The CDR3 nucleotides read TGTGCCAGCAGCTCACAGGGGTCTGGGGCCAACGTCCTGACTTTC.

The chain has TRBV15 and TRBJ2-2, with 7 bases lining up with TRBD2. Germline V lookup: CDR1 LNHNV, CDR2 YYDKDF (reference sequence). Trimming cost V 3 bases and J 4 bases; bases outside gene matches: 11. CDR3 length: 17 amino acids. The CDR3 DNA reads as TGTGCCACCAGCAGGGGTAGCGGGCGGGGAGGCACCGGGGAGCTGTTTTTT. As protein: CATSRGSGRGGTGELFF.

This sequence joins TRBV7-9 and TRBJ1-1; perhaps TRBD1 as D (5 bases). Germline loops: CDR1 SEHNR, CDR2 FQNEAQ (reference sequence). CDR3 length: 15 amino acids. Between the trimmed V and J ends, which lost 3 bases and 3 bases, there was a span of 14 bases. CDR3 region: CASSFLEGRDTEAFF. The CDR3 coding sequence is TGTGCCAGCAGCTTTCTAGAGGGGCGCGACACTGAAGCTTTCTTT.

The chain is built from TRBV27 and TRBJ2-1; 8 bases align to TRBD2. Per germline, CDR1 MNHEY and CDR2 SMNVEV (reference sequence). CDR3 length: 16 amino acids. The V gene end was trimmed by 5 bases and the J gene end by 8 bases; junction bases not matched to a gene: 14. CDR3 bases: TGTGCCAGCAGTATAGGGAGCGGGGGCGGCTTGTATGAGCAGTTCTTC. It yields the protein CASSIGSGGGLYEQFF.

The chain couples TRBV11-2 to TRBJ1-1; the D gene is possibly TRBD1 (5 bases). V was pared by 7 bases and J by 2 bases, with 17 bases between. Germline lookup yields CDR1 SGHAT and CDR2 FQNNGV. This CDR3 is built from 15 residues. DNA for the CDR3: TGTGCCAGCACCCCACTCGGGGGTATAAACACTGAAGCTTTCTTT. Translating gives CASTPLGGINTEAFF.

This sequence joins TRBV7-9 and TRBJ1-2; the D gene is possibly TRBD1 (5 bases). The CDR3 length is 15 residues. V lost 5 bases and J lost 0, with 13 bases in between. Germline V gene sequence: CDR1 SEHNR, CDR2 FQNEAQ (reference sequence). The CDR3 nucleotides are TGTGCCAGCAGCCCCTTGGGGGGGGCTAACTATGGCTACACCTTC. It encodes CASSPLGGANYGYTF.

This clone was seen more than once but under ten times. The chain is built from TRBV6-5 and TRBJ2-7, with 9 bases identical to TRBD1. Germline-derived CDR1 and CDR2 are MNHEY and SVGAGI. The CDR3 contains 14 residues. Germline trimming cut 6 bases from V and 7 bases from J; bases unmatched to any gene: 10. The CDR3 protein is CASSPRDRASEQYV. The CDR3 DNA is TGTGCCAGCAGCCCCCGGGACAGGGCTTCTGAGCAGTACGTC.

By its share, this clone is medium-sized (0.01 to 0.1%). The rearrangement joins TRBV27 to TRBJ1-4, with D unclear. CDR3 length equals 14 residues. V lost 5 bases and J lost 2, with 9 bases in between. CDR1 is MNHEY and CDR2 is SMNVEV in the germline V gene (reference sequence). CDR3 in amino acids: CASSPDVTNEKLFF. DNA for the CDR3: TGTGCCAGCAGTCCCGACGTGACTAATGAAAAACTGTTTTTT.

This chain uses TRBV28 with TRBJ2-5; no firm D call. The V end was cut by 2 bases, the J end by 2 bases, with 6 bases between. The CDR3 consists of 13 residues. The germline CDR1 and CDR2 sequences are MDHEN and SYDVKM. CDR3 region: CASSLVVQETQYF. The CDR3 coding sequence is TGTGCCAGCAGTTTAGTAGTGCAAGAGACCCAGTACTTC.

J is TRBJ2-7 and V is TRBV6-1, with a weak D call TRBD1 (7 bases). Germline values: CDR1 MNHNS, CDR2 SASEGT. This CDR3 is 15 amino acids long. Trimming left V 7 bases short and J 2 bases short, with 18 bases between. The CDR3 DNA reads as TGTGCCAGCACCTCAGGGGGGCCGAGTCCCTACGAGCAGTACTTC. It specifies CASTSGGPSPYEQYF.

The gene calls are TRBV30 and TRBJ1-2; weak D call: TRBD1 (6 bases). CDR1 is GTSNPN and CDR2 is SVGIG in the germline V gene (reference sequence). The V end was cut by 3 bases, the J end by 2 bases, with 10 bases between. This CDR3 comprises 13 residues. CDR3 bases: TGTGCCTGGAGCCAAGGGGGAAACTATGGCTACACCTTC. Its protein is CAWSQGGNYGYTF.

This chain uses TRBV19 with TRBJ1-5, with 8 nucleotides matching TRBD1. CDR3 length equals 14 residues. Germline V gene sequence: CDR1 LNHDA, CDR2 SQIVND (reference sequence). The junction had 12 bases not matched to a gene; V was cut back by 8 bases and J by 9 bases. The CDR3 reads CASARTGFLPPQHF. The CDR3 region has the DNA TGTGCCAGTGCTAGGACAGGGTTTTTGCCGCCCCAGCATTTT.

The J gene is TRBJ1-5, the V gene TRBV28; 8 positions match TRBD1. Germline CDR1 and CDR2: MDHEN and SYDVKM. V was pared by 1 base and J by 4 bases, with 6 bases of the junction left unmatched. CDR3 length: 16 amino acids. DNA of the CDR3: TGTGCCAGCAGTTTATTCGGACAGGGCCCTAATCAGCCCCAGCATTTT. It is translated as CASSLFGQGPNQPQHF.

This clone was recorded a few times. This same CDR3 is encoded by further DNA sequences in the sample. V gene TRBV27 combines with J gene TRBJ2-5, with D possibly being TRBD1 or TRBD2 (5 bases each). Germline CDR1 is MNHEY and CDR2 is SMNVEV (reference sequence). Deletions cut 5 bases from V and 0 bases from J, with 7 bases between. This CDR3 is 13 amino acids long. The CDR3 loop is CASSLGHQETQYF. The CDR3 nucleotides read TGTGCCAGCAGTCTGGGACACCAAGAGACCCAGTACTTC.

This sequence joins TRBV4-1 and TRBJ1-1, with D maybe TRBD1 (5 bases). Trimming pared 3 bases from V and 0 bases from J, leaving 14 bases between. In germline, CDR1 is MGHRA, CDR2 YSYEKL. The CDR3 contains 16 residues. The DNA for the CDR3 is TGCGCCAGCAGCCACGGGCAGGGAAGCATGAACACTGAAGCTTTCTTT. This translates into CASSHGQGSMNTEAFF.

The CDR3 here is CASSPGQGGSPLHF. The CDR3 coding sequence is TGTGCCAGCAGCCCGGGACAGGGGGGTTCACCCCTCCACTTT. The chain couples TRBV11-2 to TRBJ1-6, with 11 bases matching TRBD1. The V gene's germline CDR1 is SGHAT and CDR2 FQNNGV. Trimming took 5 bases from V and 9 from J; bases not matched to a gene: 3. The CDR3 covers 14 residues. Variable domain in full (rest from reference TRBV11-2 and TRBJ1-6): EAGVAQSPRYKIIEKRQSVAFWCNPISGHATLYWYQQILGQGPKLLIQFQNNGVVDDSQLPKDRFSAERLKGVDSTLKIQPAKLEDSAVYLCASSPGQGGSPLHFGNGTRLTVT.

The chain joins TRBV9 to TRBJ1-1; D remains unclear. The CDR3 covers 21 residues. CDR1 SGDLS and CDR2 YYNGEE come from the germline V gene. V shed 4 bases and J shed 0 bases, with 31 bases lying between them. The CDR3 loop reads CASSSHRVNPNLLVLNTEAFF. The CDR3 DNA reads TGTGCCAGCAGCTCCCACCGGGTCAACCCCAACCTTCTCGTCTTGAACACTGAAGCTTTCTTT.

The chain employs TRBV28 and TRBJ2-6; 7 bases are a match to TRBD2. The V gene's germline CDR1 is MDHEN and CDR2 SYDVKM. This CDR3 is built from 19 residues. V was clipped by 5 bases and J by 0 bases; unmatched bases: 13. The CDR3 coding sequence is TGTGCCAGCAGTCGGGACGGGGGGTATACTTACTCTGGGGCCAACGTCCTGACTTTC. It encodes CASSRDGGYTYSGANVLTF. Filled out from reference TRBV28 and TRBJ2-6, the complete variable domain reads DVKVTQSSRYLVKRTGEKVFLECVQDMDHENMFWYRQDPGLGLRLIYFSYDVKMKEKGDIPEGYSVSREKKERFSLILESASTNQTSMYLCASSRDGGYTYSGANVLTFGAGSRLTVL.

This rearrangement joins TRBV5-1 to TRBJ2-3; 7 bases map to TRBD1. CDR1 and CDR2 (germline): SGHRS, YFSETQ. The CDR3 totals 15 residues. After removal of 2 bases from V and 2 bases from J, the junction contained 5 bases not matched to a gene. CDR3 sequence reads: CASSLTGASTDTQYF. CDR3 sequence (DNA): TGCGCCAGCAGCTTAACAGGGGCCTCCACAGATACGCAGTATTTT. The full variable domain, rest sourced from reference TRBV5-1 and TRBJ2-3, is KAGVTQTPRYLIKTRGQQVTLSCSPISGHRSVSWYQQTPGQGLQFLFEYFSETQRNKGNFPGRFSGRQFSNSRSEMNVSTLELGDSALYLCASSLTGASTDTQYFGPGTRLTVL.

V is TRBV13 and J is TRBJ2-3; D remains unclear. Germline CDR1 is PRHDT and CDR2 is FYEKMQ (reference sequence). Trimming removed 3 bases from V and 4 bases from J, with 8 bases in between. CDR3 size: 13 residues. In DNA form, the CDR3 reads TGTGCCAGCAGCTTTATAGGTGCAGATACGCAGTATTTT. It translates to CASSFIGADTQYF.

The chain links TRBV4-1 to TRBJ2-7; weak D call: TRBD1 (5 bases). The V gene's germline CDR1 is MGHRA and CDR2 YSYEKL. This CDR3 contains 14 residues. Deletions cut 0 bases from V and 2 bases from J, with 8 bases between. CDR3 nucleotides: TGCGCCAGCAGCCAAGATGGGGCCGCCTACGAGCAGTACTTC. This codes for CASSQDGAAYEQYF.